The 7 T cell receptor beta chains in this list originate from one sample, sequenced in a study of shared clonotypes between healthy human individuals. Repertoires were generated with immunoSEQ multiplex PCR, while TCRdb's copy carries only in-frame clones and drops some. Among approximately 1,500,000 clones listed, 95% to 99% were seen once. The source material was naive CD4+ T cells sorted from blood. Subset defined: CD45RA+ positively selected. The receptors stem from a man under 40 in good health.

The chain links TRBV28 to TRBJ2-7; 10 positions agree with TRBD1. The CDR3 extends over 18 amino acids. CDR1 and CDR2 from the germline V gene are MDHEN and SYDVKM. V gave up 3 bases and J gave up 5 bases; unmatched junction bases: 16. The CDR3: CASSFSTPGQGLRNEQYF. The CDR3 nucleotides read TGTGCCAGCAGTTTTTCTACCCCGGGACAGGGGCTACGGAACGAGCAGTACTTC.

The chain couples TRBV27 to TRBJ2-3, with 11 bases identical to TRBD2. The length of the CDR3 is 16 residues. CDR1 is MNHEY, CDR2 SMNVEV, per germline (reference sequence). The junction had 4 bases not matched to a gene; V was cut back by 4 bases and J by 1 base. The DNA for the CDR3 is TGTGCCAGCAGTTCCAGACTAGCGGGACGCACAGATACGCAGTATTTT. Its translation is CASSSRLAGRTDTQYF.

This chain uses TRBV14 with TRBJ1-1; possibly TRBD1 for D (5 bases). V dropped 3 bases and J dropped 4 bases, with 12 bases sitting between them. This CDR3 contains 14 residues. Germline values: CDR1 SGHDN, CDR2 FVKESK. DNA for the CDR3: TGTGCCAGCAGCCATCGGGGGTACGGCACTGAAGCTTTCTTT. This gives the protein CASSHRGYGTEAFF.

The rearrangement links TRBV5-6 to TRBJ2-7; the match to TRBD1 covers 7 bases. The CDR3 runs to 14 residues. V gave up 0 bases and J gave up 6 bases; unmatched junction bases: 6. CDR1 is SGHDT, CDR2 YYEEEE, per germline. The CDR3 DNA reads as TGTGCCAGCAGCTTGGAAGGGGGCGGCGGCGAGCAGTACTTC. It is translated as CASSLEGGGGEQYF.

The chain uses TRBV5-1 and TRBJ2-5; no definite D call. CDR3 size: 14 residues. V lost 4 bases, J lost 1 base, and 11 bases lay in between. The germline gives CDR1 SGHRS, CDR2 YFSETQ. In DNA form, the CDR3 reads TGCGCCAGCAGCGCCCAGGAGTTCCAAGAGACCCAGTACTTC. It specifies CASSAQEFQETQYF.

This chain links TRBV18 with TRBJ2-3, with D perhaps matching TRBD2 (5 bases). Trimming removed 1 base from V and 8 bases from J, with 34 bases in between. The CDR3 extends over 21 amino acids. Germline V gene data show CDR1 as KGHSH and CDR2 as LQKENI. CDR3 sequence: CASSPLALADTRALLAGTQYF. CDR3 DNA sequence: TGTGCCAGCTCACCACTTGCTCTAGCCGATACACGGGCTTTATTAGCTGGTACGCAGTATTTT.

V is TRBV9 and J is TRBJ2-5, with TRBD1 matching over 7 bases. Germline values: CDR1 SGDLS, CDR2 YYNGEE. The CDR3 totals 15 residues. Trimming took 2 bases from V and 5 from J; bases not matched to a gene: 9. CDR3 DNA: TGTGCCAGCAGCGTGGATTCCGGGACAGTCGAGACCCAGTACTTC. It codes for CASSVDSGTVETQYF.